Below are 25 T cell receptor beta chains sequenced from a single sample in a study of CD8+CD57+ T cells in acquired aplastic anemia. Flow cytometry had shown expanded CD8+CD57+ cells in the patients chosen for sequencing. Genomic DNA was employed as the template in profiling TCR beta VDJ and CDR3. TCRdb fed the reads into MiXCR, producing one record per CDR3 protein. This table has 120,000 or so distinct CDR3 sequences, about 40% appearing once. Sequencing was performed on sorted CD4+, CD8+, or CD8+CD57+ T cells (not recorded which) from PBMCs. The receptors were gathered from a human donor with aplastic anemia.

The chain uses TRBV2 and TRBJ1-5; D gene ambiguous. The CDR3 extends over 13 amino acids. CDR1 is SNHLY, CDR2 FYNNEI, per germline. Trimming cost V 6 bases and J 1 base, with 7 bases left between them. The CDR3, as DNA: TGTGCCAGCAGGGTACAGAGCAATCAGCCCCAGCATTTT. Its translation is CASRVQSNQPQHF.

The chain uses TRBV29-1 and TRBJ1-2; possibly TRBD1 for D (6 bases). With 4 bases removed from V and 3 bases from J, the gap between germline ends came to 12 bases. CDR1 and CDR2 from the germline V gene are SQVTM and ANQGSEA. There are 13 residues in the CDR3. The CDR3 here is CSVGVNRDYGYTF. As DNA, the CDR3 is TGCAGCGTTGGAGTTAACAGGGACTATGGCTACACCTTC.

This sequence joins TRBV4-3 and TRBJ2-3, with TRBD1 identical over 9 bases. J lost 1 base, V lost 0 bases, and 5 bases had no gene match. CDR3 length: 17 amino acids. The germline CDR1 and CDR2 sequences are LGHNA and YSLEER. DNA for the CDR3: TGCGCCAGCAGCCAAGAGCTAAGACAGGGGGGCACAGATACGCAGTATTTT. Encoded protein: CASSQELRQGGTDTQYF.

The CDR3, as DNA: TGTGCCAGCAACCCGGACAGTTTCTACGAGCAGTACTTC. This codes for CASNPDSFYEQYF. This sequence joins TRBV7-4 and TRBJ2-7, with a tentative D call TRBD1 (6 bases). The V gene lost 7 bases and the J gene lost 3 bases, with 13 bases spanning the gap. This CDR3 spans 13 amino acids. In germline, CDR1 is SGHVT, CDR2 SQSDAQ.

This clonotype has more than one count but fewer than ten. This chain joins TRBV3-1 and TRBJ2-3; TRBD1 aligns across 7 bases. After removal of 4 bases from V and 5 bases from J, the junction contained 12 bases not matched to a gene. Germline lookup yields CDR1 LGHDT and CDR2 YNNKEL (reference sequence). The CDR3 consists of 16 residues. The CDR3 DNA is TGTGCCAGCAGCCCCACCTACACCAGACAGGGAGATACGCAGTATTTT. Translation: CASSPTYTRQGDTQYF.

This clonotype was observed a few times. This chain connects TRBV2 to TRBJ1-5; D possibly corresponds to TRBD1 (5 bases). In germline, CDR1 is SNHLY, CDR2 FYNNEI. V was shortened by 8 bases and J by 0 bases, with 14 bases between the two germline ends. The length of the CDR3 is 15 residues. The CDR3 nucleotides read TGTGCCAGCCGTCCCAGGGTCGATAGCAATCAGCCCCAGCATTTT. It codes for CASRPRVDSNQPQHF.

With regard to this clonotype: No conserved phenylalanine or tryptophan is present at the end of the CDR3, so a read error is the likely explanation. The DNA is omitted, as the CDR3 cannot be located on it reliably, and the CDR3 follows TCRdb's listing. This chain joins TRBV4-2 and TRBJ2-7; the tabulated D call, TRBD1, remains unverified against the DNA. CDR1 and CDR2 (germline): LGHNA, YNFKEQ. Ends included, the CDR3 has 9 residues. The CDR3: CASSQGIGQ.

Comment on this clonotype: This clone may be a read error of a much larger clone one base away. This chain joins TRBV6-1 and TRBJ1-2; 8 bases line up with TRBD1. Germline V lookup: CDR1 MNHNS, CDR2 SASEGT. The CDR3 runs to 15 residues. Germline trimming cut 7 bases from V and 4 bases from J; bases unmatched to any gene: 11. DNA for the CDR3: TGTGCCAGCACCGCGGGCAGGGGGCAGTTCTATGGCTACACCTTC. Its protein is CASTAGRGQFYGYTF.

This clonotype was picked up a small number of times. This chain joins TRBV19 and TRBJ2-4; 9 bases match TRBD2. CDR3 size: 19 residues. The V gene's germline CDR1 is LNHDA and CDR2 SQIVND (reference sequence). V trimming: 4 bases; J trimming: 0 bases; junction bases outside the gene matches: 13. In nucleotides, the CDR3 is TGTGCCAGTAGTACGTTAGCGGGGGCCCCTACTCAAGCCAAAAACATTCAGTACTTC. As protein: CASSTLAGAPTQAKNIQYF.

This clonotype was observed at least ten times. The chain uses TRBV10-2 and TRBJ2-3; 7 nucleotides line up with TRBD2. CDR3 length equals 14 residues. Germline V gene sequence: CDR1 WSHSY, CDR2 SAAADI. The J segment lost 1 base and the V segment lost 8 bases, leaving 6 bases of the junction unmatched. The CDR3 loop reads CASCTAGGTDTQYF. The DNA of the CDR3 is TGCGCCAGCTGTACCGCGGGGGGCACAGATACGCAGTATTTT.

The sample holds many counts of this clonotype. The chain carries TRBV6-1 and TRBJ1-3; no definite D call. CDR1 MNHNS and CDR2 SASEGT come from the germline V gene. The CDR3 is 15 residues long. V was pared by 4 bases and J by 0 bases, with 10 bases between. This CDR3 is CASSGAAYSGNTIYF. CDR3 coding DNA: TGTGCCAGCAGTGGTGCGGCGTACTCTGGAAACACCATATATTTT.

Remarks on this clonotype: A junction end diverges from the germline sequence, so it may reflect a read error. The V call is TRBV2, the J call TRBJ1-1; D remains unclear. The length of the CDR3 is 15 residues. Germline CDR1 reads SNHLY; CDR2 reads FYNNEI. CDR3 in amino acids: CASSVSGVERTEALF. Here the CDR3 DNA reads TGTGCCAGTAGTGTGTCGGGAGTGGAACGCACTGAAGCTCTCTTT.

This clonotype was counted ten times or more. The gene calls are TRBV20-1 and TRBJ1-4; no clear D gene. V was trimmed by 3 bases and J by 8 bases, leaving 10 bases between them. The CDR3 length is 12 residues. CDR1 and CDR2 from the germline V gene are DFQATT and SNEGSKA (reference sequence). The CDR3 DNA reads as TGCAGTGCTAGGGGCATACGGGAAAAACTGTTTTTT. It codes for CSARGIREKLFF.

This chain joins TRBV11-1 and TRBJ2-5, with TRBD1 identical over 9 bases. With V trimmed by 2 bases and J by 7 bases, 5 bases remained unmatched. Germline CDR1 is SGHAT and CDR2 is FQDESV (reference sequence). The CDR3 totals 14 residues. The CDR3 nucleotides read TGTGCCAGCAGCTTACCACAGGGGGCTGGGACCCAGTACTTC. Translated: CASSLPQGAGTQYF.

As regards this clonotype: The junction departs from the called germline gene at one end, perhaps through a read error. This chain connects TRBV19 to TRBJ2-2; the D call may be TRBD1 or TRBD2 (5 bases each). The germline V gene encodes CDR1 LNHDA and CDR2 SQIVND (reference sequence). The length of the CDR3 is 14 residues. The CDR3 DNA reads as TGCGCCAGTAGTACAGGACGGGGAGCCGGGGAGCTGTTTTTT. Translation: CASSTGRGAGELFF. Based on the CDR3 plus reference TRBV19 and TRBJ2-2, the full variable domain is DGGITQSPKYLFRKEGQNVTLSCEQNLNHDAMYWYRQDPGQGLRLIYYSQIVNDFQKGDIAEGYSVSREKKESFPLTVTSAQKNPTAFYLCASSTGRGAGELFFGEGSRLTVL.

Note on this clonotype: This may be a read error, as it is one base from a much larger clone. The chain has TRBV4-2 and TRBJ2-1, with TRBD1 matching 7 bases. The CDR3 totals 17 residues. The germline V gene has CDR1 LGHNA and CDR2 YNFKEQ. The CDR3 region is CASSQGKGTEPYNKQFF. CDR3 in DNA: TGTGCCAGCAGCCAGGGTAAGGGGACAGAACCCTACAATAAGCAGTTCTTC.

This clonotype appeared many times. The chain couples TRBV9 to TRBJ1-1; no firm D call. V was clipped by 0 bases and J by 3 bases, with 6 bases between them. The CDR3 is made up of 13 amino acids. From germline, CDR1 is SGDLS and CDR2 YYNGEE. Written as DNA, the CDR3 is TGTGCCAGCAGCGTAGATACTGACACTGAAGCTTTCTTT. As protein: CASSVDTDTEAFF. The whole variable domain, filled in from reference TRBV9 and TRBJ1-1, reads DSGVTQTPKHLITATGQRVTLRCSPRSGDLSVYWYQQSLDQGLQFLIQYYNGEERAKGNILERFSAQQFPDLHSELNLSSLELGDSALYFCASSVDTDTEAFFGQGTRLTVV.

Many counts were recorded for this clonotype. The rearrangement links TRBV5-1 to TRBJ1-3; 12 bases align to TRBD1. This CDR3 region has 17 residues. V shed 0 bases, J shed 4 bases, and the junction held 5 bases outside the gene matches. Germline values: CDR1 SGHRS, CDR2 YFSETQ. The CDR3 DNA follows: TGCGCCAGCAGCTTGGCCGGGACAGGGGGCGCCGGAAACACCATATATTTT. Encoded protein: CASSLAGTGGAGNTIYF.

This clonotype was seen ten or more times. This chain connects TRBV2 to TRBJ1-2, with no clear D. The germline V gene has CDR1 SNHLY and CDR2 FYNNEI. This CDR3 has 17 amino acids. The germline V and J ends were trimmed by 9 bases and 5 bases, with 28 bases remaining between them. The CDR3 region is CARERRTEGYATYGYTF. DNA of the CDR3: TGTGCCAGGGAGCGGAGGACGGAGGGATACGCGACGTATGGCTACACCTTC.

The sample holds many counts of this clonotype. The V gene is TRBV15, the J gene TRBJ2-3, with 9 bases fitting TRBD2. The CDR3 contains 18 residues. From germline, CDR1 is LNHNV and CDR2 YYDKDF (reference sequence). V was clipped by 1 base and J by 5 bases; unmatched bases: 13. In DNA, the CDR3 is TGTGCCACCAGCAGAGGGGCTATGGGCGGGGGGGCCGGAGATACGCAGTATTTT. This gives the protein CATSRGAMGGGAGDTQYF.

J is TRBJ2-7 and V is TRBV25-1; D possibly corresponds to TRBD2 (5 bases). V gave up 3 bases and J gave up 3 bases, with 12 bases separating them. The CDR3 sequence is 14 residues long. Germline lookup yields CDR1 MGHDK and CDR2 SYGVNS. The CDR3 nucleotides are TGTGCCAGCAGTGATTCCGGGAATGGCTACGAGCAGTACTTC. Translated: CASSDSGNGYEQYF.

V and J are TRBV28 and TRBJ1-1, with D unclear. V was clipped by 7 bases and J by 0 bases, with 9 bases between them. CDR3 length: 13 residues. Germline loops: CDR1 MDHEN, CDR2 SYDVKM. CDR3 residues: CASMPYLNTEAFF. The CDR3, as DNA: TGTGCCAGCATGCCATACTTGAACACTGAAGCTTTCTTT.

This clonotype came up many times. The J gene is TRBJ2-2, the V gene TRBV29-1; 7 bases align to TRBD1. This CDR3 spans 14 amino acids. Looked up from germline, CDR1 is SQVTM and CDR2 is ANQGSEA. J lost 4 bases, V lost 7 bases, and 9 bases had no gene match. The CDR3 region is CSGLKTGTTGELFF. DNA for the CDR3: TGCAGCGGACTAAAGACAGGGACCACCGGGGAGCTGTTTTTT.

This clonotype was seen at least ten times. V and J are TRBV9 and TRBJ1-5, with 11 bases identical to TRBD1. This CDR3 spans 16 amino acids. Germline CDR1 SGDLS, CDR2 YYNGEE. Unmatched junction bases numbered 5, after V lost 3 bases and J lost 3 bases. CDR3 amino acids: CASSGRTGGNNQPQHF. CDR3 bases: TGTGCCAGCAGCGGTCGGACAGGGGGCAACAATCAGCCCCAGCATTTT.

The chain carries TRBV7-9 and TRBJ1-1; no clear D gene. V lost 7 bases to trimming and J lost 2 bases, with 11 bases between them. Looked up from germline, CDR1 is SEHNR and CDR2 is FQNEAQ (reference sequence). This CDR3 region has 13 residues. The DNA for the CDR3 is TGTGCCAGCACTTCCGGGGTTAACACTGAAGCTTTCTTT. Its protein product is CASTSGVNTEAFF. The complete variable domain, with remaining parts taken from reference TRBV7-9 and TRBJ1-1, reads DTGVSQNPRHKITKRGQNVTFRCDPISEHNRLYWYRQTLGQGPEFLTYFQNEAQLEKSRLLSDRFSAERPKGSFSTLEIQRTEQGDSAMYLCASTSGVNTEAFFGQGTRLTVV.